Reported below is one TCR beta chain. From germline, CDR1 is LGHNT and CDR2 FRNRAP. J was trimmed by 1 base and V by 11 bases; bases with no gene match: 7. This CDR3 has 13 residues. Using immunoSEQ multiplex PCR, the repertoire was profiled, and TCRdb retains in-frame clones only, with some absent. The sample includes about 49,000 clones, roughly 84% of them seen just once. The record originates from a study of radiation and T cells in renal cell carcinoma. Stated time point: baseline pretreatment blood. The sample's treatment: 15 Gy SBRT to primary tumor, nephrectomy 4 weeks later. Sequencing used blood, obtained from a patient whose treatment included radiotherapy and nephrectomy. The chain couples TRBV12-5 to TRBJ2-5, with TRBD2 identical over 7 bases. The TCR originated in a woman between 65 and 79 years old with renal cell carcinoma. CDR3 nucleotide sequence: TGTGCTGGTGCGACGGGAGGCCAAGAGACCCAGTACTTC. Translating it yields CAGATGGQETQYF.